Below, 25 T cell receptor beta chains from the same sample are listed, as sequenced in a study of CD8 T cells in Susac syndrome. RNA in amounts of roughly 0.5 to 1 ug was reverse transcribed with random hexamers. TCRdb reprocessed the immunoSEQ multiplex PCR reads via MiXCR and lists one record per CDR3 protein. The sample carries around 110,000 distinct CDR3 sequences, roughly 95% recorded once. Sequencing was done on a sample of CD4+ T cells from PBMCs. These receptors all come from a human donor with Susac syndrome.

The chain recombines TRBV28 with TRBJ2-2; D remains unclear. The V gene's germline CDR1 is MDHEN and CDR2 SYDVKM. V shed 7 bases and J shed 6 bases, with 12 bases lying between them. This CDR3 comprises 13 residues. CDR3 amino acids: CASNPPPPGELFF. The CDR3 nucleotides are TGTGCCAGCAATCCCCCTCCCCCCGGGGAGCTGTTTTTT.

V gene TRBV6-6 combines with J gene TRBJ2-3; the match to TRBD1 covers 7 bases. With 7 bases clipped from V and 3 bases from J, the junction kept 4 bases outside the gene matches. Per germline, CDR1 MNHNY and CDR2 SVGAGI (reference sequence). The length of the CDR3 is 13 residues. The CDR3 DNA sequence: TGTGCCAGCAAGGGGGCTCTAACAGATACGCAGTATTTT. Translation: CASKGALTDTQYF.

This clonotype was detected a few times. This chain joins TRBV19 and TRBJ2-3; 9 bases fit TRBD1. Unmatched junction bases numbered 4, after V lost 9 bases and J lost 3 bases. The CDR3 loop spans 13 amino acids. Per the germline V gene, CDR1 is LNHDA and CDR2 is SQIVND (reference sequence). Here the CDR3 reads CASRDRVTDTQYF. CDR3 nucleotides: TGTGCCAGCCGGGACAGGGTGACAGATACGCAGTATTTT.

The genes are TRBV5-4 and TRBJ2-7; D remains unclear. Germline lookup yields CDR1 SGHNT and CDR2 YYREEE (reference sequence). This CDR3 region has 14 residues. The germline V and J ends were trimmed by 0 bases and 7 bases, with 14 bases remaining between them. The CDR3 loop reads CASSLEARRGEQYF. CDR3 sequence (DNA): TGTGCCAGCAGCTTGGAGGCCAGGCGCGGAGAGCAGTACTTC.

The chain is built from TRBV20-1 and TRBJ2-6; TRBD1 or TRBD2 may be the D gene (5 bases each). CDR3 length equals 19 residues. V lost 6 bases, J lost 0 bases, and 24 bases lay in between. Germline V gives CDR1 DFQATT, CDR2 SNEGSKA (reference sequence). The chain's CDR3 is CSAIGVFAGSLSGANVLTF. Here the CDR3 DNA reads TGCAGTGCCATAGGGGTTTTTGCTGGGAGCCTCTCTGGGGCCAACGTCCTGACTTTC.

This chain uses TRBV29-1 with TRBJ1-2; maybe TRBD1 (5 bases). In germline, CDR1 is SQVTM, CDR2 ANQGSEA. The V end was cut by 7 bases, the J end by 8 bases, with 17 bases between. This CDR3 has 12 residues. CDR3 sequence (DNA): TGCAGCGACGGGGACCGACGGGGCGGCTACACCTTC. Translated: CSDGDRRGGYTF. Full variable domain (missing parts from reference TRBV29-1 and TRBJ1-2): SAVISQKPSRDICQRGTSLTIQCQVDSQVTMMFWYRQQPGQSLTLIATANQGSEATYESGFVIDKFPISRPNLTFSTLTVSNMSPEDSSIYLCSDGDRRGGYTFGSGTRLTVV.

The rearrangement joins TRBV27 to TRBJ1-4, with TRBD1 identical over 9 bases. The CDR3 spans 14 residues. The V segment lost 6 bases and the J segment 10 bases; nucleotides outside the gene matches: 9. CDR1 and CDR2 from the germline V gene are MNHEY and SMNVEV (reference sequence). The CDR3 region is CASRPGQGYGKLFF. CDR3 sequence (DNA): TGTGCCAGCAGACCGGGACAGGGCTACGGAAAACTGTTTTTT.

In its sample, this clonotype was seen once. This chain uses TRBV6-5 with TRBJ2-3, with D hard to call. V was trimmed by 0 bases and J by 4 bases, leaving 5 bases between them. This CDR3 has 13 residues. Germline loops: CDR1 MNHEY, CDR2 SVGAGI. The CDR3 DNA reads TGTGCCAGCAGTTACTCCCTAGCAGATACGCAGTATTTT. Residues: CASSYSLADTQYF.

This clonotype came up once. V usage is TRBV3-1 and J usage is TRBJ2-7, with TRBD2 identical over 9 bases. Germline CDR1 and CDR2: LGHDT and YNNKEL (reference sequence). Unmatched junction bases numbered 17, after V lost 4 bases and J lost 4 bases. The length of the CDR3 is 18 residues. The CDR3 spells CASSLPGLAFTVYYEQYF. Written as DNA, the CDR3 is TGTGCCAGCAGCCTCCCGGGACTAGCCTTTACGGTTTATTACGAGCAGTACTTC.

In its sample, this clonotype was seen once. The chain employs TRBV30 and TRBJ2-1; weak D call: TRBD1 (6 bases). The CDR3 covers 11 residues. V was pared by 0 bases and J by 9 bases, with 6 bases between. CDR1 and CDR2 from the germline V gene are GTSNPN and SVGIG (reference sequence). The CDR3 sequence is CAWSVQGEQFF. The CDR3 coding sequence is TGTGCCTGGAGTGTACAGGGTGAGCAGTTCTTC.

The V and J genes are TRBV20-1 and TRBJ2-7; D is uncertain. V lost 3 bases to trimming and J lost 4 bases, with 16 bases between them. Germline loops: CDR1 DFQATT, CDR2 SNEGSKA (reference sequence). The length of the CDR3 is 14 residues. CDR3 residues: CSASRYNGAYEQYF. CDR3 in DNA: TGCAGTGCTAGTCGCTATAATGGAGCATACGAGCAGTACTTC.

The genes are TRBV15 and TRBJ2-3; perhaps TRBD1 as D (6 bases). CDR3 length equals 14 residues. Germline CDR1 is LNHNV and CDR2 is YYDKDF (reference sequence). The germline V and J ends were trimmed by 6 bases and 8 bases, with 18 bases remaining between them. CDR3 residues: CATRTGQELGTQYF. The CDR3 region has the DNA TGTGCCACCAGGACGGGACAAGAGTTGGGTACGCAGTATTTT.

This chain joins TRBV6-1 and TRBJ2-1; 13 positions match TRBD2. The CDR3 totals 16 residues. With 5 bases clipped from V and 8 bases from J, the junction kept 9 bases outside the gene matches. Germline CDR1 is MNHNS and CDR2 is SASEGT. The CDR3 coding sequence is TGTGCCAGCAGTCCGCCGACTAGCGGGAGGATGTATGAGCAGTTCTTC. Translating gives CASSPPTSGRMYEQFF.

The rearrangement links TRBV14 to TRBJ2-2; 10 bases are shared with TRBD2. This CDR3 is built from 16 residues. V shed 5 bases, J shed 7 bases, and the junction held 10 bases outside the gene matches. CDR1 is SGHDN, CDR2 FVKESK, per germline. CDR3 DNA: TGTGCCAGCAGCACCGGAGCGGGAGGGCGTAGCGGGGAGCTGTTTTTT. This sequence encodes CASSTGAGGRSGELFF.

The chain employs TRBV5-1 and TRBJ2-3, with a weak D call TRBD2 (5 bases). V shed 5 bases and J shed 2 bases, with 18 bases lying between them. There are 16 residues in the CDR3. Germline V gene data show CDR1 as SGHRS and CDR2 as YFSETQ. The CDR3 is CASSPPQRRNTDTQYF. CDR3 sequence (DNA): TGCGCCAGCAGTCCACCGCAGCGGCGGAACACAGATACGCAGTATTTT.

V and J are TRBV2 and TRBJ2-3; 10 nucleotides match TRBD2. Per germline, CDR1 SNHLY and CDR2 FYNNEI. The V segment lost 8 bases and the J segment 6 bases; nucleotides outside the gene matches: 8. The CDR3 is 14 residues long. The CDR3 DNA reads as TGTGCCAGCCCAGAACTAGCGGGGATGGATACGCAGTATTTT. Its translation is CASPELAGMDTQYF. Drawing the rest from reference TRBV2 and TRBJ2-3, the complete variable domain is EPEVTQTPSHQVTQMGQEVILRCVPISNHLYFYWYRQILGQKVEFLVSFYNNEISEKSEIFDDQFSVERPDGSNFTLKIRSTKLEDSAMYFCASPELAGMDTQYFGPGTRLTVL.

The chain's CDR3 is CASSHPSGRSGANVLTF. The CDR3 bases are TGTGCCAGCAGCCACCCTAGCGGGAGGTCTGGGGCCAACGTCCTGACTTTC. The genes are TRBV14 and TRBJ2-6; 11 nucleotides agree with TRBD2. CDR3 size: 17 residues. The junction had 2 bases not matched to a gene; V was cut back by 3 bases and J by 1 base. CDR1 is SGHDN, CDR2 FVKESK, per germline.

This chain uses TRBV6-5 with TRBJ2-3, with 14 bases fitting TRBD2. The CDR3 runs 15 residues. V shed 6 bases and J 6 bases; nucleotides not matched to a gene: 5. Germline V gene sequence: CDR1 MNHEY, CDR2 SVGAGI. The CDR3 region is CASSRLAGGHDTQYF. CDR3 coding DNA: TGTGCCAGCAGCCGACTAGCGGGAGGGCACGATACGCAGTATTTT.

The V gene is TRBV6-5, the J gene TRBJ1-1; the D gene is possibly TRBD1 (5 bases). The CDR3 has 15 residues. Germline values: CDR1 MNHEY, CDR2 SVGAGI. Between the trimmed V and J ends, which lost 6 bases and 3 bases, there was a span of 17 bases. Here the CDR3 reads CASRLSGGLDTEAFF. CDR3 DNA: TGTGCCAGCAGACTTTCGGGGGGTCTGGACACTGAAGCTTTCTTT.

This clonotype was seen more than once but under ten times. This chain links TRBV6-2 or TRBV6-3 with TRBJ2-7; TRBD2 aligns across 7 bases. This CDR3 spans 13 amino acids. Per germline, CDR1 MNHEY and CDR2 SVGEGT. The V gene end was trimmed by 4 bases and the J gene end by 2 bases; junction bases not matched to a gene: 2. The CDR3 region has the DNA TGTGCCAGCAGTTTCGGGGGGACCTACGAGCAGTACTTC. This codes for CASSFGGTYEQYF.

This chain uses TRBV20-1 with TRBJ1-5; 7 positions match TRBD1. The CDR3 spans 15 residues. From germline, CDR1 is DFQATT and CDR2 SNEGSKA (reference sequence). The junction had 5 bases not matched to a gene; V was cut back by 3 bases and J by 0 bases. CDR3 bases: TGCAGTGCTAGTGACCAGGGGGTTAGCAATCAGCCCCAGCATTTT. The encoded protein is CSASDQGVSNQPQHF.

The rearrangement uses TRBV7-2 and TRBJ2-1, with TRBD2 identical over 10 bases. There are 17 residues in the CDR3. J was trimmed by 6 bases and V by 5 bases; bases with no gene match: 13. The V gene's germline CDR1 is SGHTA and CDR2 FQGNSA. For the CDR3, the DNA is TGTGCCAGCAGCCCACTCCTACTAGCGGGATCGAGCAATGAGCAGTTCTTC. It specifies CASSPLLLAGSSNEQFF. The full variable domain, its missing parts supplied by reference TRBV7-2 and TRBJ2-1, is GAGVSQSPSNKVTEKGKDVELRCDPISGHTALYWYRQSLGQGLEFLIYFQGNSAPDKSGLPSDRFSAERTGGSVSTLTIQRTQQEDSAVYLCASSPLLLAGSSNEQFFGPGTRLTVL.

The CDR3 nucleotides read TGCAGCGTTGAACGCGGACAGGGAGAGACCCAGTACTTC. Translation: CSVERGQGETQYF. J is TRBJ2-5 and V is TRBV29-1; TRBD1 matches 8 bases. V was pared by 2 bases and J by 4 bases, with 3 bases of the junction left unmatched. Germline lookup yields CDR1 SQVTM and CDR2 ANQGSEA. CDR3 size: 13 residues.

This chain joins TRBV29-1 and TRBJ1-1; TRBD1 matches at 8 bases. Germline V gene data show CDR1 as SQVTM and CDR2 as ANQGSEA. The V gene end was trimmed by 7 bases and the J gene end by 4 bases; junction bases not matched to a gene: 5. CDR3 size: 12 residues. CDR3 DNA sequence: TGCAGCGCCGGACAGGGTGGCACTGAAGCTTTCTTT. Translation gives CSAGQGGTEAFF.

The chain has TRBV7-9 and TRBJ2-1; 10 bases align to TRBD2. V trimming: 1 base; J trimming: 5 bases; junction bases outside the gene matches: 11. The CDR3 runs to 18 residues. Looked up from germline, CDR1 is SEHNR and CDR2 is FQNEAQ (reference sequence). The CDR3 region is CASSLVYSHLAGDNEQFF. The CDR3 coding sequence is TGTGCCAGCAGCTTAGTCTACAGCCATCTAGCGGGAGACAATGAGCAGTTCTTC.